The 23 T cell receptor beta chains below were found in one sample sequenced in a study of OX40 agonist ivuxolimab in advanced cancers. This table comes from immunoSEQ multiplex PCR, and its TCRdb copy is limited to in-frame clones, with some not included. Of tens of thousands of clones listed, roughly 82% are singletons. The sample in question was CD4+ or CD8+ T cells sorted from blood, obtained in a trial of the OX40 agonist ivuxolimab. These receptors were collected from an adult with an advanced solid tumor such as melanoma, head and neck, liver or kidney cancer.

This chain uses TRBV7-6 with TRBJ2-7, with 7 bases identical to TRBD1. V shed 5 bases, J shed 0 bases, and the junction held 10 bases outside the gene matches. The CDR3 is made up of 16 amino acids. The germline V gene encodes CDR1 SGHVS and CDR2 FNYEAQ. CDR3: CASSPTPTGVSYEQYF. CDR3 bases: TGTGCCAGCAGCCCTACCCCCACAGGGGTCTCCTACGAGCAGTACTTC.

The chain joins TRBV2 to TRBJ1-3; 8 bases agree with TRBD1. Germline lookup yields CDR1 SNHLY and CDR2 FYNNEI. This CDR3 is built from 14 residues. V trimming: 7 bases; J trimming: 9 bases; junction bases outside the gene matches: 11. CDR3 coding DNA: TGTGCCAGCATGGAAGGACAGGGTTTGGGCACCATATATTTT. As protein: CASMEGQGLGTIYF.

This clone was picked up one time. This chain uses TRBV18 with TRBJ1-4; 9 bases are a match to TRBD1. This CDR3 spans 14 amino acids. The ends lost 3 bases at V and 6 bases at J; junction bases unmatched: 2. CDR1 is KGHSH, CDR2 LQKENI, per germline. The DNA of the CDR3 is TGTGCCAGCTCACCTCGGACAGGGGATGAAAAACTGTTTTTT. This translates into CASSPRTGDEKLFF.

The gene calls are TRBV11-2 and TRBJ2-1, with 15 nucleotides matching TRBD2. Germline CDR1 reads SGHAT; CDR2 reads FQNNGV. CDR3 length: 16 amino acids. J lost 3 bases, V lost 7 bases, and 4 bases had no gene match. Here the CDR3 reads CASTGTSGGIYNEQFF. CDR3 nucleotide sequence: TGTGCCAGCACCGGGACTAGCGGGGGGATCTACAATGAGCAGTTCTTC. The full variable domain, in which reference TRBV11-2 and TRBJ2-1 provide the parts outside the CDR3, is EAGVAQSPRYKIIEKRQSVAFWCNPISGHATLYWYQQILGQGPKLLIQFQNNGVVDDSQLPKDRFSAERLKGVDSTLKIQPAKLEDSAVYLCASTGTSGGIYNEQFFGPGTRLTVL.

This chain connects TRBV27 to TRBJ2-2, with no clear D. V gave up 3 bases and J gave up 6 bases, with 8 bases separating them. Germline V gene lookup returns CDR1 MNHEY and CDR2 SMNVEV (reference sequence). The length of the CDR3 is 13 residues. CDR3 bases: TGTGCCAGCAGTTTCCCACCCCCCGGGGAGCTGTTTTTT. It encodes CASSFPPPGELFF.

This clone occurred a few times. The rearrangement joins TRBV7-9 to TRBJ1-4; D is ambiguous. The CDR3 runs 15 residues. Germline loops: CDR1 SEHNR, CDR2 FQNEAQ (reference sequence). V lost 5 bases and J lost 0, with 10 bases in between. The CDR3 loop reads CASSDGPSTNEKLFF. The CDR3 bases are TGTGCCAGCAGCGACGGACCCTCAACTAATGAAAAACTGTTTTTT.

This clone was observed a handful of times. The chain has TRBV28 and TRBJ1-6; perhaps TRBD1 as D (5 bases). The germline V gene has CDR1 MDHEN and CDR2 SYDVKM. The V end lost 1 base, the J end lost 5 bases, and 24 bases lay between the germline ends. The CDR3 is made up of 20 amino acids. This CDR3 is CASSLSRGRWGIRDNSPLHF. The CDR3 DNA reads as TGTGCCAGCAGTTTATCGCGAGGCAGGTGGGGGATCCGGGATAATTCACCCCTCCACTTT.

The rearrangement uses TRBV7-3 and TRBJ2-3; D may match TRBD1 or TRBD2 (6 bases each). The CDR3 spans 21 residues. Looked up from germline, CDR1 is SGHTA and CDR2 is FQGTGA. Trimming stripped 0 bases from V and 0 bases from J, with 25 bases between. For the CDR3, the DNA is TGTGCCAGCAGCTTAACGGGGGCGTCCCCTGGCGGGGTAACTAGCACAGATACGCAGTATTTT. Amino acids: CASSLTGASPGGVTSTDTQYF.

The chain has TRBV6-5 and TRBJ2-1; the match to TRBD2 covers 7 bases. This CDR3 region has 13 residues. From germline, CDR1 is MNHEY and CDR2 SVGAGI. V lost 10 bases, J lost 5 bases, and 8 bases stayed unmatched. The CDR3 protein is CATRAGEDNEQFF. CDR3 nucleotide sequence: TGTGCCACCAGGGCGGGGGAGGACAATGAGCAGTTCTTC.

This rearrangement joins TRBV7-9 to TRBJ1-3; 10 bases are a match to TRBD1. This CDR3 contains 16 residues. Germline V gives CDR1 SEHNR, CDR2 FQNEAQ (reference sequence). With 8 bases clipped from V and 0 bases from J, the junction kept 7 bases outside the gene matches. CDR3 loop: CASGTGAPGSGNTIYF. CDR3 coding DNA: TGTGCCAGCGGGACAGGGGCGCCCGGCTCTGGAAACACCATATATTTT.

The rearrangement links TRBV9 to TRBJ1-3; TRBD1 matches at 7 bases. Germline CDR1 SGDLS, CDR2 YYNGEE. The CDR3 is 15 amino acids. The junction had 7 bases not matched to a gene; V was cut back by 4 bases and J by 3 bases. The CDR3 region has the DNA TGTGCCAGCAGCCCAGGGGGTACGGTTGGAAACACCATATATTTT. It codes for CASSPGGTVGNTIYF.

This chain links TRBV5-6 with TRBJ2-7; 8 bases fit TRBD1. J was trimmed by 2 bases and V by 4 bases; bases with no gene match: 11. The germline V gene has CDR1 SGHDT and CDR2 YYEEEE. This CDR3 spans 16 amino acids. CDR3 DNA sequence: TGTGCCAGCAGCGTTGTCCGACCGGGACAGGCCTACGAGCAGTACTTC. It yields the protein CASSVVRPGQAYEQYF.

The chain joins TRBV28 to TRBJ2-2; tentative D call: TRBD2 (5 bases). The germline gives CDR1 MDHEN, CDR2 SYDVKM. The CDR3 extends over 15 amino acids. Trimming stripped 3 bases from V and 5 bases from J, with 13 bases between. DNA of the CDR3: TGTGCCAGCAGTTTCCCGCAAGCGGTTACCGGGGAGCTGTTTTTT. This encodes CASSFPQAVTGELFF.

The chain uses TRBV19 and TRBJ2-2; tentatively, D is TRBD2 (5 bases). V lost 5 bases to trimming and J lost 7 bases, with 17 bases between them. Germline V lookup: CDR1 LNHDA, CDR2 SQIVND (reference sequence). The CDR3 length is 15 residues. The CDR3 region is CASSPPERDHGELFF. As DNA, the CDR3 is TGTGCCAGTAGTCCCCCGGAGAGGGATCACGGGGAGCTGTTTTTT.

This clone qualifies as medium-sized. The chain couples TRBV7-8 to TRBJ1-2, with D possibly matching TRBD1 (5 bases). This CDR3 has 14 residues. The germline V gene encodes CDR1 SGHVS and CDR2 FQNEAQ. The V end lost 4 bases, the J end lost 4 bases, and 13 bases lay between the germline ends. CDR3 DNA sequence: TGTGCCAGCAGCTGGGGAGGGACGGCCTATGGCTACACCTTC. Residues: CASSWGGTAYGYTF.

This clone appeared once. The CDR3 here is CASSYGDTNEKLFF. In DNA form, the CDR3 reads TGTGCCAGCAGTTATGGGGATACTAATGAAAAACTGTTTTTT. This chain uses TRBV6-5 with TRBJ1-4; D call uncertain. The CDR3 loop spans 14 amino acids. Per germline, CDR1 MNHEY and CDR2 SVGAGI. Trimming removed 3 bases at V and 2 bases at J, with 7 bases between.

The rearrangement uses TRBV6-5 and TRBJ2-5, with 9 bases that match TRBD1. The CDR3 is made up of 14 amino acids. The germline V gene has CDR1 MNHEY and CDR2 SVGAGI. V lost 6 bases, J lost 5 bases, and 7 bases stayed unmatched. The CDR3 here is CASRLTGGIETQYF. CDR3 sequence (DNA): TGTGCCAGCAGACTTACAGGGGGCATTGAGACCCAGTACTTC.

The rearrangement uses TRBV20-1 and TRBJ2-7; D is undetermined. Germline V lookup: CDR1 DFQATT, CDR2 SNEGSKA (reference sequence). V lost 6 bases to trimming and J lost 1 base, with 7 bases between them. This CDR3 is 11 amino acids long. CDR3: CSASTSYEQYF. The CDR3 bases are TGCAGTGCCTCGACTTCCTACGAGCAGTACTTC.

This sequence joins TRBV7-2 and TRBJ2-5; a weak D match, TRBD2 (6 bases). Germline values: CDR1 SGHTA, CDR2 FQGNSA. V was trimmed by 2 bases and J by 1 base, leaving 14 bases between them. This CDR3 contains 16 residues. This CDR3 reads CASSLRRETLQETQYF. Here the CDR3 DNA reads TGTGCCAGCAGCTTAAGACGGGAGACCCTCCAAGAGACCCAGTACTTC. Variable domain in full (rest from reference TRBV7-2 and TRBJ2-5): GAGVSQSPSNKVTEKGKDVELRCDPISGHTALYWYRQSLGQGLEFLIYFQGNSAPDKSGLPSDRFSAERTGGSVSTLTIQRTQQEDSAVYLCASSLRRETLQETQYFGPGTRLLVL.

CDR3 residues: CASRPPGAGELFF. CDR3 nucleotides: TGCGCCAGCAGACCCCCAGGGGCCGGGGAGCTGTTTTTT. This chain links TRBV5-1 with TRBJ2-2; tentatively, D is TRBD1 (6 bases). Germline values: CDR1 SGHRS, CDR2 YFSETQ. Deletions cut 5 bases from V and 6 bases from J, with 11 bases between. The CDR3 is 13 residues long. Based on the CDR3 plus reference TRBV5-1 and TRBJ2-2, the full variable domain is KAGVTQTPRYLIKTRGQQVTLSCSPISGHRSVSWYQQTPGQGLQFLFEYFSETQRNKGNFPGRFSGRQFSNSRSEMNVSTLELGDSALYLCASRPPGAGELFFGEGSRLTVL.

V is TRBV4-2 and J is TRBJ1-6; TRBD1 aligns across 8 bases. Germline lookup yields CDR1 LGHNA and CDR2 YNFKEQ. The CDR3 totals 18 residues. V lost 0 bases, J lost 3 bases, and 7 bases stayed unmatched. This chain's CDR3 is CASSQDWGDRFYNSPLHF. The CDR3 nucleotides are TGTGCCAGCAGCCAAGATTGGGGGGACAGGTTCTATAATTCACCCCTCCACTTT.

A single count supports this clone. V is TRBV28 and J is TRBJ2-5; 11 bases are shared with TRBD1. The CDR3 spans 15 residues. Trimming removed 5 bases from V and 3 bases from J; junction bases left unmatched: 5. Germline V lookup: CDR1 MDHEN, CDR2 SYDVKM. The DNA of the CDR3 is TGTGCCAGCAGTCCTCCGGGACAGGGGGAAGAGACCCAGTACTTC. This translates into CASSPPGQGEETQYF.

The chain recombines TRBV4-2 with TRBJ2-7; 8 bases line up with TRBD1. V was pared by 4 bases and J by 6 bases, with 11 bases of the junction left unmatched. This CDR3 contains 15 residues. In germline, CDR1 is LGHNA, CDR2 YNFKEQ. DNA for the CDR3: TGTGCCAGCAGCCCCGGACAGGGAAGCCTGCTCGAGCAGTACTTC. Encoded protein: CASSPGQGSLLEQYF.